This passage covers 17 T cell receptor beta chains from one sample sequenced in a study of cytomegalovirus exposure and HLA in healthy donors. The PCR had 60 Vbeta and 13 Jbeta primers. This table comes from immunoSEQ multiplex PCR, and its TCRdb copy is limited to in-frame clones, with some not included. This table holds more than 110,000 clones, approximately 80% found once. Material for sequencing was PBMCs. Receptors were obtained from a male donor in good health and CMV-seronegative.

V is TRBV4-1 and J is TRBJ2-4, with TRBD2 matching over 15 bases. The V gene end was trimmed by 4 bases and the J gene end by 0 bases; junction bases not matched to a gene: 4. The CDR3 covers 18 residues. Germline assignment: CDR1 MGHRA and CDR2 YSYEKL. CDR3 sequence reads: CASSPGLAGGRAKNIQYF. The DNA of the CDR3 is TGCGCCAGCAGCCCGGGACTAGCGGGGGGACGAGCCAAAAACATTCAGTACTTC.

In this sample, this clone turned up a few times. At the DNA level, this CDR3 is encoded by other sequences in the same sample as well. The chain is built from TRBV7-6 and TRBJ1-2; D not certain. V was trimmed by 1 base and J by 1 base, leaving 16 bases between them. The CDR3 contains 17 residues. Germline V gene sequence: CDR1 SGHVS, CDR2 FNYEAQ. The CDR3 here is CASSLVPEEQLNYGYTF. CDR3 nucleotide sequence: TGTGCCAGCAGCTTAGTTCCGGAAGAACAGCTTAACTATGGCTACACCTTC.

V gene TRBV28 combines with J gene TRBJ1-2; no clear D gene. Trimming cost V 4 bases and J 0 bases, with 18 bases left between them. The CDR3 is made up of 17 amino acids. Looked up from germline, CDR1 is MDHEN and CDR2 is SYDVKM. CDR3 bases: TGTGCCAGCAGTTCAAAAGGTCGCAGCGCCCCTAACTATGGCTACACCTTC. Translating it yields CASSSKGRSAPNYGYTF.

The chain combines TRBV25-1 with TRBJ1-5; TRBD1 aligns across 7 bases. Germline assignment: CDR1 MGHDK and CDR2 SYGVNS. This CDR3 is 12 amino acids long. V lost 6 bases to trimming and J lost 13 bases; unmatched junction nucleotides: 9. CDR3 nucleotide sequence: TGTGCCAGCAGCTCCGGGACAGCCGAACAGCATTTT. The encoded protein is CASSSGTAEQHF.

The count of this clone is one. This sequence joins TRBV7-9 and TRBJ2-7; D is possibly TRBD1 (6 bases). The germline V gene has CDR1 SEHNR and CDR2 FQNEAQ (reference sequence). This CDR3 comprises 13 residues. Trimming stripped 2 bases from V and 5 bases from J, with 10 bases between. The CDR3 nucleotides read TGTGCCAGCAGCTTAATGGGGGCCGACGAGCAGTACTTC. Its protein is CASSLMGADEQYF.

The chain has TRBV4-3 and TRBJ2-2; 13 positions agree with TRBD2. Per the germline V gene, CDR1 is LGHNA and CDR2 is YSLEER. Germline trimming cut 4 bases from V and 1 base from J; bases unmatched to any gene: 6. The length of the CDR3 is 18 residues. The CDR3 DNA sequence: TGCGCCAGCAGCCGACGACTAGCGGGGGGCGGGAACACCGGGGAGCTGTTTTTT. Protein sequence: CASSRRLAGGGNTGELFF.

The chain has TRBV28 and TRBJ2-5; D remains ambiguous. The J call may not be correct, given that the DNA end is closer to TRBJ2-7. The CDR3 has 14 amino acids. In germline, CDR1 is MDHEN, CDR2 SYDVKM. In DNA form, the CDR3 reads TGTGCCAGCACCCCTCGAACACTAATCTACGAGCAGTACTTC. Protein: CASTPRTLIYEQYF.

This chain links TRBV9 with TRBJ2-7, with no clear D. V dropped 0 bases and J dropped 2 bases, with 9 bases sitting between them. Germline lookup yields CDR1 SGDLS and CDR2 YYNGEE. CDR3 length: 14 amino acids. DNA of the CDR3: TGTGCCAGCAGCGTAGGACCCGGAGCCTACGAGCAGTACTTC. Amino acid sequence: CASSVGPGAYEQYF.

This chain links TRBV5-1 with TRBJ1-5, with D perhaps TRBD1 (5 bases). V lost 0 bases, J lost 7 bases, and 11 bases lay in between. CDR1 SGHRS and CDR2 YFSETQ come from the germline V gene. The CDR3 runs 14 residues. CDR3 coding DNA: TGCGCCAGCAGCTTGGAGGGGCATAGCCAGCCCCAGCATTTT. It codes for CASSLEGHSQPQHF.

The rearrangement joins TRBV5-8 to TRBJ2-3; 7 bases match TRBD2. The length of the CDR3 is 14 residues. From germline, CDR1 is SGHTS and CDR2 YDEGEE. V was pared by 4 bases and J by 1 base, with 3 bases of the junction left unmatched. The CDR3 DNA reads as TGTGCCAGCAGCCCGGGGGGTGGCACAGATACGCAGTATTTT. Translated, it gives CASSPGGGTDTQYF.

V usage is TRBV5-6 and J usage is TRBJ1-1, with 7 bases matching TRBD1. The V and J ends lost 0 bases and 4 bases, in that order; junction bases with no gene match: 6. Germline CDR1 reads SGHDT; CDR2 reads YYEEEE. This CDR3 contains 15 residues. DNA of the CDR3: TGTGCCAGCAGCTTGGCCGACAGGGACGGCACTGAAGCTTTCTTT. Translation: CASSLADRDGTEAFF.

Notes on this clone: Sequence at one end of the junction differs from germline and may be a read error. This rearrangement joins TRBV7-7 to TRBJ2-5, with TRBD1 matching over 10 bases. The germline V gene has CDR1 SSHAT and CDR2 FNYEAQ (reference sequence). This CDR3 comprises 14 residues. In nucleotides, the CDR3 is TGTGCTAGCAGCACGGGACAGGGGAGGCGGACCCAGTACTTC. Translating gives CASSTGQGRRTQYF.

This clone was observed a handful of times. The CDR3 DNA follows: TGCGCCAGCATTGGTGAGGGAGACGAGCAGTACTTC. It codes for CASIGEGDEQYF. The J gene is TRBJ2-7, the V gene TRBV5-1; tentative D call: TRBD2 (5 bases). CDR3 length: 12 amino acids. With 6 bases removed from V and 5 bases from J, the gap between germline ends came to 12 bases. CDR1 and CDR2 from the germline V gene are SGHRS and YFSETQ.

This rearrangement joins TRBV4-2 to TRBJ1-5; possibly TRBD1 for D (6 bases). Germline loops: CDR1 LGHNA, CDR2 YNFKEQ. The CDR3 totals 16 residues. V shed 4 bases and J shed 0 bases, with 13 bases lying between them. The CDR3 DNA reads as TGTGCCAGCAGCCGAAATACAGGGTTTAGCAATCAGCCCCAGCATTTT. Translation: CASSRNTGFSNQPQHF.

The rearrangement joins TRBV2 to TRBJ1-1; perhaps TRBD1 as D (6 bases). The CDR3 runs to 13 residues. V was trimmed by 4 bases and J by 1 base, leaving 7 bases between them. CDR1 and CDR2 (germline): SNHLY, FYNNEI. The CDR3 DNA reads as TGTGCCAGCAGTGCGGGACAGAACACTGAAGCTTTCTTT. It specifies CASSAGQNTEAFF.

The chain couples TRBV10-3 to TRBJ1-2; D unclear. This CDR3 spans 15 amino acids. Trimming removed 7 bases at V and 0 bases at J, with 15 bases between. The germline V gene has CDR1 ENHRY and CDR2 SYGVKD. The CDR3 DNA reads as TGTGCCATCACGGAGGGTATTAGAGCTAACTATGGCTACACCTTC. Residues: CAITEGIRANYGYTF.

This clone was observed a few times. The chain joins TRBV7-9 to TRBJ2-7; D gene uncertain. Trimming removed 5 bases at V and 5 bases at J, with 16 bases between. CDR1 SEHNR and CDR2 FQNEAQ come from the germline V gene (reference sequence). The CDR3 contains 14 residues. CDR3 region: CASSKILFQDEQYF. CDR3 nucleotides: TGTGCCAGCAGCAAAATCCTATTTCAGGACGAGCAGTACTTC.